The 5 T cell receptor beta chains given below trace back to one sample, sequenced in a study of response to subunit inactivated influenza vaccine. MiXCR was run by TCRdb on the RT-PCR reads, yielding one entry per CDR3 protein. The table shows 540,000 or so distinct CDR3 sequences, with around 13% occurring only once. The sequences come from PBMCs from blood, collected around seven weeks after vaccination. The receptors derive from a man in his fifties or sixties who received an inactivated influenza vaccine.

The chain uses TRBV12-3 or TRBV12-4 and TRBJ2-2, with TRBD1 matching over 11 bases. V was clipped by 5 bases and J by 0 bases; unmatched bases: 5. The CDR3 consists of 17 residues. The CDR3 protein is CASSNGQGATNTGELFF. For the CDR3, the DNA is TGTGCCAGCAGTAATGGACAGGGGGCTACGAACACCGGGGAGCTGTTTTTT.

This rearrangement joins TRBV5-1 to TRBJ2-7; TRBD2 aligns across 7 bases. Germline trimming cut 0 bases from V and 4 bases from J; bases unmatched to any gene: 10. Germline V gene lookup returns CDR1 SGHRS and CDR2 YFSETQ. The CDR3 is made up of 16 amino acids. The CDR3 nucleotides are TGCGCCAGCAGCTTGGCCAGGGCTAGCGGCGGATACGAGCAGTACTTC. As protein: CASSLARASGGYEQYF.

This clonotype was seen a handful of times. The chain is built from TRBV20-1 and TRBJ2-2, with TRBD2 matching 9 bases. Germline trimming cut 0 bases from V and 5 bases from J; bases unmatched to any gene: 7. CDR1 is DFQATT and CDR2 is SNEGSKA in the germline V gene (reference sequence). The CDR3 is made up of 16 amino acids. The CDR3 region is CSARDASGIRTGELFF. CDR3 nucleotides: TGCAGTGCTAGAGATGCTAGCGGGATAAGGACCGGGGAGCTGTTTTTT.

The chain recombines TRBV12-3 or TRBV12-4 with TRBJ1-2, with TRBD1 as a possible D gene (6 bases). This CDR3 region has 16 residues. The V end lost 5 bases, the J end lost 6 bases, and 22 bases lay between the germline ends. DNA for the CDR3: TGTGCCAGCAGTCTACATCACAGGGCTGTAATTGATGGCTACACCTTC. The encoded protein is CASSLHHRAVIDGYTF.

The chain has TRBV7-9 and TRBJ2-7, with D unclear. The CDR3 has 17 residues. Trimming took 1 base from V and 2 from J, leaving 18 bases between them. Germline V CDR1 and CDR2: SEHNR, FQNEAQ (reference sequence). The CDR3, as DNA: TGTGCCAGCAGCTTAGTTGCGTCTATTGGCGACCCCTACGAGCAGTACTTC. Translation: CASSLVASIGDPYEQYF. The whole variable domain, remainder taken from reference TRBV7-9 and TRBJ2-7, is DTGVSQNPRHKITKRGQNVTFRCDPISEHNRLYWYRQTLGQGPEFLTYFQNEAQLEKSRLLSDRFSAERPKGSFSTLEIQRTEQGDSAMYLCASSLVASIGDPYEQYFGPGTRLTVT.